Each of the 17 T cell receptor beta chains below was sequenced from the same sample in a study of tumor-infiltrating lymphocytes in localized non-small cell lung cancer. The protocol was immunoSEQ multiplex PCR, while the TCRdb copy is restricted to in-frame clones and leaves out a portion. The sample has 5,500 to 7,500 clones, around 71% seen once. What was sequenced was uninvolved lung tissue not adjacent to the tumor. All receptors derive from a human donor with non-small cell lung cancer.

V gene TRBV10-2 combines with J gene TRBJ2-1; 9 positions agree with TRBD1. Per the germline V gene, CDR1 is WSHSY and CDR2 is SAAADI. The CDR3 extends over 17 amino acids. V lost 2 bases to trimming and J lost 5 bases; unmatched junction nucleotides: 10. Here the CDR3 reads CASSERGQGGRDNEQFF. CDR3 bases: TGCGCCAGCAGTGAGCGGGGACAGGGAGGTAGGGACAATGAGCAGTTCTTC.

The chain is built from TRBV28 and TRBJ1-2; 8 bases line up with TRBD1. V shed 2 bases, J shed 4 bases, and the junction held 3 bases outside the gene matches. The germline V gene encodes CDR1 MDHEN and CDR2 SYDVKM. CDR3 length: 14 amino acids. The DNA for the CDR3 is TGTGCCAGCAGTTTACCGGGACAGGCCTATGGCTACACCTTC. As protein: CASSLPGQAYGYTF.

The V call is TRBV5-6, the J call TRBJ2-5; 7 positions match TRBD2. This CDR3 has 15 amino acids. Germline V gives CDR1 SGHDT, CDR2 YYEEEE. With 8 bases clipped from V and 0 bases from J, the junction kept 10 bases outside the gene matches. CDR3 in amino acids: CASLLAGRNQETQYF. The CDR3 DNA reads TGTGCCAGTCTATTAGCGGGCAGAAACCAAGAGACCCAGTACTTC. Supplemented by reference TRBV5-6 and TRBJ2-5, the full variable domain reads DAGVTQSPTHLIKTRGQQVTLRCSPKSGHDTVSWYQQALGQGPQFIFQYYEEEERQRGNFPDRFSGHQFPNYSSELNVNALLLGDSALYLCASLLAGRNQETQYFGPGTRLLVL.

The chain uses TRBV7-9 and TRBJ2-3, with 7 positions matching TRBD1. J lost 0 bases, V lost 4 bases, and 1 base had no gene match. From germline, CDR1 is SEHNR and CDR2 FQNEAQ (reference sequence). The CDR3 is 14 amino acids. In DNA form, the CDR3 reads TGTGCCAGCAGCTCGACAGGGAGCACAGATACGCAGTATTTT. Translated: CASSSTGSTDTQYF. The variable domain in full, with the rest retrieved from reference TRBV7-9 and TRBJ2-3, is DTGVSQNPRHKITKRGQNVTFRCDPISEHNRLYWYRQTLGQGPEFLTYFQNEAQLEKSRLLSDRFSAERPKGSFSTLEIQRTEQGDSAMYLCASSSTGSTDTQYFGPGTRLTVL.

CDR3 residues: CASSFPGQYNEQFF. CDR3 in DNA: TGTGCCAGCAGCTTTCCGGGACAGTACAATGAGCAGTTCTTC. The rearrangement links TRBV7-2 to TRBJ2-1; TRBD1 matches 7 bases. The CDR3 is 14 amino acids. Germline V gives CDR1 SGHTA, CDR2 FQGNSA. V lost 3 bases to trimming and J lost 4 bases; unmatched junction nucleotides: 3.

The gene calls are TRBV29-1 and TRBJ2-1; a weak D match, TRBD1 (6 bases). The CDR3 is made up of 12 amino acids. Germline V gene lookup returns CDR1 SQVTM and CDR2 ANQGSEA. V was trimmed by 4 bases and J by 9 bases, leaving 13 bases between them. This chain's CDR3 is CSVAGHYGEQFF. CDR3 sequence (DNA): TGCAGCGTTGCGGGACATTATGGTGAGCAGTTCTTC.

This chain connects TRBV28 to TRBJ2-2; D possibly corresponds to TRBD2 (6 bases). Germline V gives CDR1 MDHEN, CDR2 SYDVKM. V was trimmed by 10 bases and J by 4 bases, leaving 19 bases between them. CDR3 length: 15 amino acids. The CDR3: CATLIWEASTGELFF. CDR3 bases: TGTGCCACCCTAATTTGGGAGGCGAGCACCGGGGAGCTGTTTTTT.

The rearrangement uses TRBV29-1 and TRBJ2-1, with a possible D match to TRBD1 (5 bases). Germline CDR1 reads SQVTM; CDR2 reads ANQGSEA. The CDR3 totals 12 residues. Trimming cost V 2 bases and J 5 bases, with 7 bases left between them. CDR3 bases: TGCAGCGTTGAACCCAGGGACAATGAGCAGTTCTTC. Protein: CSVEPRDNEQFF.

This clone was seen a few times. The V call is TRBV4-1, the J call TRBJ1-2; a possible D gene is TRBD1 (6 bases). This CDR3 comprises 17 residues. Trimming removed 0 bases from V and 4 bases from J, with 18 bases in between. Germline V gives CDR1 MGHRA, CDR2 YSYEKL. CDR3 in amino acids: CASSQDKWAGVGYGYTF. CDR3 bases: TGCGCCAGCAGCCAAGATAAATGGGCAGGGGTGGGCTATGGCTACACCTTC.

The gene calls are TRBV11-3 and TRBJ1-1, with D perhaps TRBD1 (5 bases). The CDR3 loop spans 14 amino acids. Germline V gene data show CDR1 as SGHNT and CDR2 as YENEEA. With 3 bases removed from V and 3 bases from J, the gap between germline ends came to 11 bases. CDR3 sequence: CASSFRGEHTEAFF. CDR3 bases: TGTGCCAGCAGCTTTAGGGGAGAGCACACTGAAGCTTTCTTT.

The J gene is TRBJ2-3, the V gene TRBV29-1; TRBD2 agrees at 14 bases. The CDR3 has 19 residues. The junction had 18 bases not matched to a gene; V was cut back by 8 bases and J by 2 bases. From germline, CDR1 is SQVTM and CDR2 ANQGSEA. Here the CDR3 reads CSSREGLAGVWGATDTQYF. The CDR3 coding sequence is TGCAGCTCCCGAGAGGGACTAGCGGGAGTGTGGGGGGCCACAGATACGCAGTATTTT.

The chain joins TRBV7-6 to TRBJ1-2, with TRBD1 identical over 9 bases. Per germline, CDR1 SGHVS and CDR2 FNYEAQ. The ends lost 1 base at V and 4 bases at J; junction bases unmatched: 7. The CDR3 runs 16 residues. The CDR3 is CASSLVGQGGSYGYTF. The CDR3 nucleotides are TGTGCCAGCAGCTTAGTGGGACAGGGAGGTAGCTATGGCTACACCTTC.

The chain joins TRBV19 to TRBJ2-5, with unresolved D. Looked up from germline, CDR1 is LNHDA and CDR2 is SQIVND (reference sequence). The CDR3 is made up of 13 amino acids. V was cut by 4 bases and J by 3 bases, with 9 bases left in between. This CDR3 is CASSSRIEETQYF. The CDR3 DNA sequence: TGTGCCAGTAGTAGCCGGATAGAAGAGACCCAGTACTTC.

This chain uses TRBV6-5 with TRBJ1-5; unclear D gene. The germline V and J ends were trimmed by 1 base and 3 bases, with 13 bases remaining between them. The CDR3 runs to 16 residues. Per the germline V gene, CDR1 is MNHEY and CDR2 is SVGAGI. The DNA for the CDR3 is TGTGCCAGCAGTTACTACCCAAAGGGTACCAATCAGCCCCAGCATTTT. Its protein is CASSYYPKGTNQPQHF.

In this sample, this clone turned up once. The chain employs TRBV28 and TRBJ1-2; no definite D call. Trimming removed 2 bases from V and 4 bases from J, with 5 bases in between. Germline CDR1 is MDHEN and CDR2 is SYDVKM. The CDR3 has 12 residues. The CDR3 nucleotides are TGTGCCAGCAGTTTACGGGCCTATGGCTACACCTTC. Amino acids: CASSLRAYGYTF.

This chain connects TRBV6-6 to TRBJ1-4; no definite D call. This CDR3 has 16 amino acids. Between the trimmed V and J ends, which lost 2 bases and 4 bases, there was a span of 14 bases. Germline V gene lookup returns CDR1 MNHNY and CDR2 SVGAGI (reference sequence). The CDR3 region is CASSYLTSGDNEKLFF. Here the CDR3 DNA reads TGTGCCAGCAGTTACCTGACCAGTGGGGATAATGAAAAACTGTTTTTT.

The rearrangement links TRBV7-2 to TRBJ2-6; 7 bases agree with TRBD1. Germline V gives CDR1 SGHTA, CDR2 FQGNSA. V shed 4 bases and J 2 bases; nucleotides not matched to a gene: 2. The CDR3 covers 15 residues. The CDR3 here is CASSSGGAGANVLTF. CDR3 DNA: TGTGCCAGCAGCTCAGGGGGAGCTGGGGCCAACGTCCTGACTTTC.